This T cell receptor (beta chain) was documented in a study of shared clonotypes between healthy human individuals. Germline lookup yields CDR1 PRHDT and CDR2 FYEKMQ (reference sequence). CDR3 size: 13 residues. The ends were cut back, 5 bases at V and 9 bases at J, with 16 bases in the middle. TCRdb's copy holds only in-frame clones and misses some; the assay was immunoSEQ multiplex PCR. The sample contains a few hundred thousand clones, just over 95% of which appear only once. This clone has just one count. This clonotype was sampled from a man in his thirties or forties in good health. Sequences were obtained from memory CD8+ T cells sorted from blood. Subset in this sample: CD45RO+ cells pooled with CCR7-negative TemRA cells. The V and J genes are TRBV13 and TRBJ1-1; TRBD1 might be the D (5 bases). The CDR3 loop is CASSLRTKAQAFF. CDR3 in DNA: TGTGCCAGCAGCCTCCGGACAAAAGCACAAGCTTTCTTT.